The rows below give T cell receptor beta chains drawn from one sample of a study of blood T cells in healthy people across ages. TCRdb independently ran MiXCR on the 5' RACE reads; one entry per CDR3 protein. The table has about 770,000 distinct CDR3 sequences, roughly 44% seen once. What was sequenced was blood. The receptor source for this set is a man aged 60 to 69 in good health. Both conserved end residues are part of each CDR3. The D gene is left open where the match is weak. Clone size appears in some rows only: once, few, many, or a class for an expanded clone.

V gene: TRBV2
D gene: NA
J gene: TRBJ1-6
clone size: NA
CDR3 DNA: TGTGCCAGCAGTCGGGACCCTTCGGGGTCCTATGGTTCACCCCTCCACTTT
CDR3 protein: CASSRDPSGSYGSPLHF

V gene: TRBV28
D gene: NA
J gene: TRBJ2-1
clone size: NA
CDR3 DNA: TGTGCCAGCAGACCCCCCGGGACAGGGAAGCGGGGGTGGTCTCGTAATGAGCAGTTCTTC
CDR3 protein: CASRPPGTGKRGWSRNEQFF

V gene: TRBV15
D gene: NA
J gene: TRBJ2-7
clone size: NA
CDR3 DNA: TGTGCCACCAGCAGGGAGGGAGTCACCTACGAGCAGTACTTC
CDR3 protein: CATSREGVTYEQYF

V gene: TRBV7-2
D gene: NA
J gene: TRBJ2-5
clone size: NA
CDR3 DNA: TGTGCCAGCAGCTTAACCCAAGCCAATAGGGGTTATCAAGAGACCCAGTACTTC
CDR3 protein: CASSLTQANRGYQETQYF

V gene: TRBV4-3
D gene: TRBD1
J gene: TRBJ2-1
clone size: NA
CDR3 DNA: TGCGCCAGCAGCCAAGATAGGACAGGGGGCAATGAGCAGTTCTTC
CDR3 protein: CASSQDRTGGNEQFF

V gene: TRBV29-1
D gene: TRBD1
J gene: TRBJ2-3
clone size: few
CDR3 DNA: TGCAGCGTGGCGACAGGGGTGGGAGATACGCAGTATTTT
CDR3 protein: CSVATGVGDTQYF

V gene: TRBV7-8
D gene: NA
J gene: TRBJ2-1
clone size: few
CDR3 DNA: TGTGCCAGCAGCTTATGGGGGGCGAAGTCAATGGGTGAGCAGTTCTTC
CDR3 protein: CASSLWGAKSMGEQFF

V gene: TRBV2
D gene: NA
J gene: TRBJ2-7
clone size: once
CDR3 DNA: TGTGCCAGCGGAGGCGGGACCTACGAGCAGTACTTC
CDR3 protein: CASGGGTYEQYF

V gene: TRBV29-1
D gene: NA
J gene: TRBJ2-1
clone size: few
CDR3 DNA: TGCAGCGTTGTTGGAGGTCTTGAGCAGTTCTTC
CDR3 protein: CSVVGGLEQFF

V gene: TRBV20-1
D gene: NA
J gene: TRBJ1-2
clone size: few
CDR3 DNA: TGCAGTGCAACTATGGATGGCTACACCTTC
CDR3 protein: CSATMDGYTF

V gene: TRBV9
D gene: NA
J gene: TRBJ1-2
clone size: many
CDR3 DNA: TGTGCCAGCGGAATGGGGAATGGCTACACCTTC
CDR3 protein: CASGMGNGYTF

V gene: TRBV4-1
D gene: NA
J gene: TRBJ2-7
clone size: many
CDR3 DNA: TGCGCCAGCAGCCAAGCACACGGCACAGCCTACGAGCAGTACTTC
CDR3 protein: CASSQAHGTAYEQYF

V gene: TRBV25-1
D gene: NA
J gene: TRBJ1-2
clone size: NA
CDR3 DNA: TGTGCCAGCAGTGAATCGGGGGCGGCGTACTATGGCTACACCTTC
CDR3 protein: CASSESGAAYYGYTF

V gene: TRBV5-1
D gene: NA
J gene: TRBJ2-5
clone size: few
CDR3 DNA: TGCGCCAGCAGCTCTACTAAGGTTGGGGGGGAGACCCAGTACTTC
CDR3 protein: CASSSTKVGGETQYF

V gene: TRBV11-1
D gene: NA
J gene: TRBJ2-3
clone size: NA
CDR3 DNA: TGTGCCAGCAGCTCGAAACGAGGGGGTAGCGGCGCCCCAGATACGCAGTATTTT
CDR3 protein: CASSSKRGGSGAPDTQYF

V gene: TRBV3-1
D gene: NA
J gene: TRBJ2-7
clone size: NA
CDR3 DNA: TGTGCCAGCAGCCAAACCGGGACTGCCTCCTACGAGCAGTACTTC
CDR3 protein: CASSQTGTASYEQYF

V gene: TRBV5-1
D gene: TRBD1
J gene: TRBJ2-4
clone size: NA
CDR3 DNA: TGCGCCAGCAGCCAACAGGGGTGGGAAAACATTCAGTACTTC
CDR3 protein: CASSQQGWENIQYF

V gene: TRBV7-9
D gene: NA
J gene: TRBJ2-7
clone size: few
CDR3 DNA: TGTGCCAGCAGCTTAGCCCCGCTGGACGAGCAGTACTTC
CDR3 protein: CASSLAPLDEQYF

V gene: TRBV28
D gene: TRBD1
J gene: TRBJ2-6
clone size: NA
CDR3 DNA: TGTGCCAGCAGAAAACCGGGACAGGGATCTGGGGCCAACGTCCTGACTTTC
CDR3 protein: CASRKPGQGSGANVLTF

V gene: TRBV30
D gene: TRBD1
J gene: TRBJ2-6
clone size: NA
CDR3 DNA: TGTGCCTGGAGTGTAACAGGGGCTGGGGCCAACGTCCTGACTTTC
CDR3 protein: CAWSVTGAGANVLTF

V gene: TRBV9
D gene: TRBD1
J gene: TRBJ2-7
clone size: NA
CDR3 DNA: TGTGCCAGCAGCGCCCGACAGGGGCCCTACGAGCAGTACTTC
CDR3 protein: CASSARQGPYEQYF

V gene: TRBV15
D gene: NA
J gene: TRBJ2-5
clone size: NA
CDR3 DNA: TGTGCCACCAGCAGAGAGGTTGGGTTTCAAGAGACCCAGTACTTC
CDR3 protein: CATSREVGFQETQYF

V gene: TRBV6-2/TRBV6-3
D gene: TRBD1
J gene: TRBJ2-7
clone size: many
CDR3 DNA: TGTGCCAGCAGTTACTCACTCGTGGCAGGGGGCCACGAGCAGTACTTC
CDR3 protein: CASSYSLVAGGHEQYF

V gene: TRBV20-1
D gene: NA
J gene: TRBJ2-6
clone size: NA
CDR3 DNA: TGCAGTGCTGCCAGGGTACCAGTTTCTGGGGCCAACGTCCTGACTTTC
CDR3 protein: CSAARVPVSGANVLTF

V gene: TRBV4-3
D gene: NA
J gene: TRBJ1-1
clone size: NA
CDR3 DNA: TGCGCCAGCAGCCAAGGGGGCTCGGGTACTGAAGCTTTCTTT
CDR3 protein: CASSQGGSGTEAFF

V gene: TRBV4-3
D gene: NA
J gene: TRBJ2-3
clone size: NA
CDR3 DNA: TGCGCCAGCAGCCAAGAAGTATTTTTGACAGATACGCAGTATTTT
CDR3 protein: CASSQEVFLTDTQYF

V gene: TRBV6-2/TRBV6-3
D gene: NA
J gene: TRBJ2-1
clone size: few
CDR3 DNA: TGTGCCAGCAGTTACGGGGCAGGGGTTTACCTATACAATGAGCAGTTCTTC
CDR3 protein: CASSYGAGVYLYNEQFF

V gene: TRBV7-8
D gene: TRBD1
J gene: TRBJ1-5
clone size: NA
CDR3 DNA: TGTGCCAGCAGCCCCGGACAGGATTATAGCAATCAGCCCCAGCATTTT
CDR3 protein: CASSPGQDYSNQPQHF

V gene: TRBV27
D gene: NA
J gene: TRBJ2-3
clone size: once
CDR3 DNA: TGTGCCAGCAGTTTTATGGGCACAGATACGCAGTATTTT
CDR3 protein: CASSFMGTDTQYF

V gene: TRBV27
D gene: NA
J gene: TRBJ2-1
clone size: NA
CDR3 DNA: TGTGCCAGCAGTTTTTACGGAAAAGGGACCGGGGATGAGCAGTTCTTC
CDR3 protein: CASSFYGKGTGDEQFF

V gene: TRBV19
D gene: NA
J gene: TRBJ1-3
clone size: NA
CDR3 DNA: TGTGCCAGTAGTATAAATACGAGTCCAGGAAACACCATATATTTT
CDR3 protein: CASSINTSPGNTIYF

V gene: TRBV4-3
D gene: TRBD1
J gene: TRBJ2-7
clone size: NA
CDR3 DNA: TGCGCCAGCAGCCAAGATAGAGGGACAGGGGCCTACGAGCAGTACTTC
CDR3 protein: CASSQDRGTGAYEQYF

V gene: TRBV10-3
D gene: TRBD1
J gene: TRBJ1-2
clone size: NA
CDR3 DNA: TGTGCCACCAGTGATAATGGGGACAGGGGGATCTATGGCTACACCTTC
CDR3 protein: CATSDNGDRGIYGYTF

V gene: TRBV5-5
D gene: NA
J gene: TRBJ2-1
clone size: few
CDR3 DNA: TGTGCCAGCAGCTTGGCGGCCAATTCCTACAATGAGCAGTTCTTC
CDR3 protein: CASSLAANSYNEQFF

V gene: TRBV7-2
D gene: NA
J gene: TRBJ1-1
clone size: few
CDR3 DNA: TGTGCCAGCAGCTTAGGGCAGGAGCAATCGGCTTTCTTT
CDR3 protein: CASSLGQEQSAFF

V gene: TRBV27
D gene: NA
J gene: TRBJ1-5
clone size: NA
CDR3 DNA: TGTGCCAGCAGTCCGACGAGGGGAAATCAGCTCCAGCATTTT
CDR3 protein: CASSPTRGNQLQHF

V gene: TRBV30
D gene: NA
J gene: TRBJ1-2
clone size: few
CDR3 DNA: TGTGCCGGAGGGGAGGATGGCTACACCTTC
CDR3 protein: CAGGEDGYTF

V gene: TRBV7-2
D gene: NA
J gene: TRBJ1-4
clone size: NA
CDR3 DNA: TGTGCCAGCAGCCTAACAGGGACTGCAACTAATGAAAAACTGTTTTTT
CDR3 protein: CASSLTGTATNEKLFF

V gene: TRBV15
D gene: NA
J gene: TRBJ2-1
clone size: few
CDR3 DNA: TGTGCCACCAGCAGAGGGGCCGACAGGTACCACAATGAGCAGTTCTTC
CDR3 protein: CATSRGADRYHNEQFF

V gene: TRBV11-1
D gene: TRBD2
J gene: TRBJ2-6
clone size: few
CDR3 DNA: TGTGCCAGCAGCTTGGGACTAGCGGGGGTCGGGGCCAACGTCCTGACTTTC
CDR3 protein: CASSLGLAGVGANVLTF

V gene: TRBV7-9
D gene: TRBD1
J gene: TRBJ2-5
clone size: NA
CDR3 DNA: TGTGCCAGCAGCTTCGACAGGGTGGACCAAGAGACCCAGTACTTC
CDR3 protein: CASSFDRVDQETQYF

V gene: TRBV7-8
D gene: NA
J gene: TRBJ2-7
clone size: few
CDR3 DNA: TGTGCCAGCAGCTTAGCGGTAGCGGTTGGCGAGCAGTACTTC
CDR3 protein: CASSLAVAVGEQYF